There are many counts of the clone carrying this T cell receptor beta chain. What it binds is not known. The source of the sample is a study of regulatory T cells in long-lasting Graves disease. Study details: Patients with new Graves' disease had used antithyroid drugs below 3 months. Study outcomes and limitations: New patients shared approximately 1,000 public clonotypes, and persistent patients shared more, with 2,741.

Investigators prepared the TCR beta libraries by applying iRepertoire HTBI primers and Arm-PCR of CDR3 regions. A single record per CDR3 protein comes from TCRdb applying MiXCR to the multiplex PCR reads. The sample shows 550,000 to 600,000 distinct CDR3 sequences, about 16% of them seen only once. Time point specified: newly diagnosed GD, antithyroid drugs for less than 3 months. Extracted RNA from PBMCs served as the source of the TCR library. The CDR3 length is 18 residues. Germline V gene lookup returns CDR1 MDHEN and CDR2 SYDVKM. V lost 6 bases to trimming and J lost 6 bases; unmatched junction nucleotides: 17. This same sample was also part of a study on T cells in Graves' hyperthyroidism and ophthalmopathy.

The sequenced sample was peripheral blood mononuclear cells (PBMCs), obtained at new diagnosis, from a patient treated with antithyroid drugs. The chain joins TRBV28 to TRBJ1-6; TRBD1 aligns across 7 bases. The receptor's source is a man aged 18-30 years with Graves disease. The CDR3 region is CASRYYAEGGGGNSPLHF. Written as DNA, the CDR3 is TGTGCCAGCAGATACTATGCCGAAGGGGGCGGCGGTAATTCACCCCTCCACTTT.